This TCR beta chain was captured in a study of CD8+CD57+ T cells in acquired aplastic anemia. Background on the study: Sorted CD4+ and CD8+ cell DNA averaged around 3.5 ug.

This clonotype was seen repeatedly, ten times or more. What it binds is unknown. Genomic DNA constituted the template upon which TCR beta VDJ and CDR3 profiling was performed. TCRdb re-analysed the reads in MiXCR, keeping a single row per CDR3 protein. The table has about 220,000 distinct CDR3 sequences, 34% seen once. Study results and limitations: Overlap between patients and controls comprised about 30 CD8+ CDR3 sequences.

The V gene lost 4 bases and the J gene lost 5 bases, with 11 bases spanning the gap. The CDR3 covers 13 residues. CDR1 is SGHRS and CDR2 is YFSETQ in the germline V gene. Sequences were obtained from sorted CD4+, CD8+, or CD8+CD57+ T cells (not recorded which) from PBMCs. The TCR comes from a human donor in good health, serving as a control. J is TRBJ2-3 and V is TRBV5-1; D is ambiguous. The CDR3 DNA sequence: TGCGCCAGCAGCCTGGTTGGCCAAGATACGCAGTATTTT. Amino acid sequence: CASSLVGQDTQYF. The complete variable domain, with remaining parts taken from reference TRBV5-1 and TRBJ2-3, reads KAGVTQTPRYLIKTRGQQVTLSCSPISGHRSVSWYQQTPGQGLQFLFEYFSETQRNKGNFPGRFSGRQFSNSRSEMNVSTLELGDSALYLCASSLVGQDTQYFGPGTRLTVL.